This TCR beta chain was captured by sequencing in a study of Graves' ophthalmopathy and Graves' hyperthyroidism. Turning to the study itself: Hyperthyroidism is called stable when no ophthalmopathy develops within 18 months of follow-up. Study-level findings and limits: Sensitivity of around 88% and specificity of about 84% were achieved when a 13-signature model separated ophthalmopathy from stable hyperthyroidism. Most expanded clonotypes in thyroid above 0.001 frequency also showed up in blood.

The germline CDR1 and CDR2 sequences are MNHEY and SVGAGI. The CDR3 runs 17 residues. The trim removed 2 bases at V and 0 bases at J, leaving 6 bases unmatched. With regard to this clonotype: Its target is unknown.

The authors enrolled newly diagnosed hyperthyroidism patients aged 18 to 65 with under 2 months' duration. Scientists amplified the TCR beta CDR3 regions from RNA transcripts. Second-round multiplex PCR came after first-round RT-PCR with HTBI primers. TCRdb redid the calling of the multiplex PCR reads with MiXCR, one entry per CDR3 protein. The sample consists of 450,000 to 600,000 distinct CDR3 sequences, approximately 35% of them appearing once. The sample consisted of peripheral blood or thyroid tissue (not recorded which). The J gene is TRBJ2-1, the V gene TRBV6-5; 8 nucleotides align to TRBD2. This TCR was recovered from an adult man with Graves' hyperthyroidism. This CDR3 reads CASSYLTSGRSYNEQFF. The CDR3, as DNA: TGTGCCAGCAGTTACCTTACTAGCGGCCGCTCCTACAATGAGCAGTTCTTC.